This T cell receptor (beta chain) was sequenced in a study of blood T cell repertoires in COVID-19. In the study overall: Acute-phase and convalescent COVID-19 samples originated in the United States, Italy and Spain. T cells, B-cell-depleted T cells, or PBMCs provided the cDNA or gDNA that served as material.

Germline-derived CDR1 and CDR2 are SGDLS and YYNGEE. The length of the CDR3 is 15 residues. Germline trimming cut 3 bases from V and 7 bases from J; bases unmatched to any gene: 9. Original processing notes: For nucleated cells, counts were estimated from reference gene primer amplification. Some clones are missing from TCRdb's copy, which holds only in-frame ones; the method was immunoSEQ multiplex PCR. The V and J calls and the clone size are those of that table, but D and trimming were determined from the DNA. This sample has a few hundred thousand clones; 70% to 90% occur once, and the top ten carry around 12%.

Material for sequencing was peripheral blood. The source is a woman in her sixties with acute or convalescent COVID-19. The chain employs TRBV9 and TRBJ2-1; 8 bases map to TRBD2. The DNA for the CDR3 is TGTGCCAGCAGCGACCCGGGACTAGGCTCTAATGAGCAGTTCTTC. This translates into CASSDPGLGSNEQFF.